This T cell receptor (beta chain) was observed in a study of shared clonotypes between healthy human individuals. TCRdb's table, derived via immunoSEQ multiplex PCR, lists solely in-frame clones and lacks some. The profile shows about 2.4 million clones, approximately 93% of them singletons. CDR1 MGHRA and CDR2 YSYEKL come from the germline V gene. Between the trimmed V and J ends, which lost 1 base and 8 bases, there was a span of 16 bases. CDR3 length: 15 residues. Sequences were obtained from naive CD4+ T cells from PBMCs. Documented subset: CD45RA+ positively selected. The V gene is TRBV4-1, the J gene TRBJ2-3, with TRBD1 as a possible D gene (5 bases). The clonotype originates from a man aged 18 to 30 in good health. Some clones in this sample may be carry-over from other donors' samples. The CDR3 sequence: CASSQVPAKQATQYF. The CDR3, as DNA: TGCGCCAGCAGCCAAGTCCCCGCGAAACAGGCTACGCAGTATTTT.